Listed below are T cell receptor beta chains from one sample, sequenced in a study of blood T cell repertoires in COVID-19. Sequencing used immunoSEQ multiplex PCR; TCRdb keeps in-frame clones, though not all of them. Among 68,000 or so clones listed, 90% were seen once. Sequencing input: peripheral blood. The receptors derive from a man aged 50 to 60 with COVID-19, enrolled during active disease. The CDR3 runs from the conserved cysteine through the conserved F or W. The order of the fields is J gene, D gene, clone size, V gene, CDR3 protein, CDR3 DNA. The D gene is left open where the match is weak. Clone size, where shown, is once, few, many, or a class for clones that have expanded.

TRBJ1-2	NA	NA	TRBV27	CASSLVGREDYGYTF	TGTGCCAGCAGTTTAGTGGGCAGGGAGGACTATGGCTACACCTTC
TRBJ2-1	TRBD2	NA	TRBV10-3	CAISEPAGRPSGEHNEQFF	TGTGCCATCAGTGAACCTGCGGGCCGGCCCAGCGGGGAACACAATGAGCAGTTCTTC
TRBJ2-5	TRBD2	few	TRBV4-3	CASSQGGGGRGQETQYF	TGCGCCAGCAGCCAAGGAGGAGGCGGGAGGGGGCAAGAGACCCAGTACTTC
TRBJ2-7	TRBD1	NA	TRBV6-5	CASSPGQGTGQYF	TGTGCCAGCAGTCCGGGACAGGGAACGGGGCAGTACTTC
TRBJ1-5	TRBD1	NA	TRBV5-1	CASSEQGATNQPQHF	TGCGCCAGCAGCGAACAGGGGGCCACCAATCAGCCCCAGCATTTT
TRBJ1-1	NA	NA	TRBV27	CASSLWGLNTEAFF	TGTGCCAGCAGTTTGTGGGGCCTGAACACTGAAGCTTTCTTT
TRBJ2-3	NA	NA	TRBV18	CASSPRGRPSTDTQYF	TGTGCCAGCTCACCACGTGGGAGACCAAGCACAGATACGCAGTATTTT
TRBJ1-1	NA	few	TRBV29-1	CSVGTYTEAFF	TGCAGCGTGGGGACTTACACTGAAGCTTTCTTT
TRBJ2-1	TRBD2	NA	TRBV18	CASSWSGVSYNEQFF	TGTGCCAGCTCATGGAGCGGGGTCTCCTACAATGAGCAGTTCTTC
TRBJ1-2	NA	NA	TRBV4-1	CASSQDRGFSGYTF	TGCGCCAGCAGCCAAGATCGAGGGTTTAGTGGCTACACCTTC
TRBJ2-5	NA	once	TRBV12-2	CASRLDSRTGGKETQYF	TGTGCAAGTCGCTTGGATTCTAGGACAGGGGGGAAAGAGACCCAGTACTTC
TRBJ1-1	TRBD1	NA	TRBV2	CASSGAGTGNTEAFF	TGTGCCAGCAGTGGGGCCGGGACAGGGAACACTGAAGCTTTCTTT
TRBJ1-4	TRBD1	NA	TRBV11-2	CASSLDRGTNEKLFF	TGTGCCAGCAGCTTAGACAGGGGGACTAATGAAAAACTGTTTTTT
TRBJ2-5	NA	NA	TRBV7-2	CASSLVALGETQYF	TGTGCCAGCAGCTTAGTAGCCCTGGGAGAGACCCAGTACTTC
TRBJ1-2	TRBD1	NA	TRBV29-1	CSAGQGASYTF	TGCAGCGCTGGACAGGGGGCTAGCTACACCTTC
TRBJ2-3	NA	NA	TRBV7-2	CASSLEPRSTDTQYF	TGTGCCAGCAGCTTAGAGCCTCGTAGCACAGATACGCAGTATTTT
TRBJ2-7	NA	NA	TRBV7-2	CASSLVVGGYYEQYF	TGTGCCAGCAGCTTAGTTGTTGGCGGCTACTACGAGCAGTACTTC
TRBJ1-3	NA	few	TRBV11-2	CASSPGQSGNTIYF	TGTGCCAGCAGCCCCGGACAGTCTGGAAACACCATATATTTT
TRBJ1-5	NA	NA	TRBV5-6	CASSLGGLGNQPQHF	TGTGCCAGCAGCTTGGGAGGCCTGGGCAATCAGCCCCAGCATTTT
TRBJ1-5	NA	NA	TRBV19	CASTSVRGLSNQPQHF	NA
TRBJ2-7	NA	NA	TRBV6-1	CASSEIGQAYEQYF	TGTGCCAGCAGTGAAATTGGGCAGGCCTACGAGCAGTACTTC
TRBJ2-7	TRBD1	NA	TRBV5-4	CASSSGLDRGSYEQYF	TGTGCCAGCAGCAGTGGGTTGGACAGGGGATCCTACGAGCAGTACTTC
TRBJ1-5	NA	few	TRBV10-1	CASSGQSNQPQHF	TGCGCCAGCAGTGGCCAGTCGAATCAGCCCCAGCATTTT
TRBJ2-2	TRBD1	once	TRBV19	CASSLITGGFFFAGELFF	TGTGCCAGTAGTTTAATCACAGGGGGCTTTTTCTTTGCCGGGGAGCTGTTTTTT
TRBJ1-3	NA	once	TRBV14	CASSQSTLIRAGNTIYF	TGTGCCAGCAGCCAAAGTACCCTAATCAGGGCTGGAAACACCATATATTTT
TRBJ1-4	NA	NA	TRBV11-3	CASSGGPNEKLFF	TGTGCCAGCAGCGGAGGGCCTAATGAAAAACTGTTTTTT
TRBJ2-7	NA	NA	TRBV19	CASSIGSLEQYF	TGTGCCAGTAGTATCGGTAGTCTCGAGCAGTACTTC
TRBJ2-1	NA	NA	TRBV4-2	CASSQETGPSSYNEQFF	TGTGCCAGCAGCCAAGAAACAGGTCCTAGCTCCTACAATGAGCAGTTCTTC
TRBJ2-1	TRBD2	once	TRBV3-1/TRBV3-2	CASSQVPREGYNEQFF	TGTGCCAGCAGCCAAGTCCCGCGGGAGGGGTACAATGAGCAGTTCTTC
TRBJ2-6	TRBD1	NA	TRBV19	CASSSTRQGVPGANVLTF	TGTGCCAGTAGTTCCACACGACAGGGTGTCCCTGGGGCCAACGTCCTGACTTTC
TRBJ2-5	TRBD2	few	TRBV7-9	CASSHRTSGETQYF	TGTGCCAGCAGCCACCGGACTAGCGGAGAGACCCAGTACTTC
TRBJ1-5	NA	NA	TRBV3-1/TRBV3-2	CASSLGLGVQPQHF	TGTGCCAGCAGCCTGGGGCTTGGGGTACAGCCCCAGCATTTT
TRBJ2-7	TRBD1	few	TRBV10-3	CAISGNRGADEQYF	TGTGCCATCAGTGGGAACAGGGGGGCTGACGAGCAGTACTTC